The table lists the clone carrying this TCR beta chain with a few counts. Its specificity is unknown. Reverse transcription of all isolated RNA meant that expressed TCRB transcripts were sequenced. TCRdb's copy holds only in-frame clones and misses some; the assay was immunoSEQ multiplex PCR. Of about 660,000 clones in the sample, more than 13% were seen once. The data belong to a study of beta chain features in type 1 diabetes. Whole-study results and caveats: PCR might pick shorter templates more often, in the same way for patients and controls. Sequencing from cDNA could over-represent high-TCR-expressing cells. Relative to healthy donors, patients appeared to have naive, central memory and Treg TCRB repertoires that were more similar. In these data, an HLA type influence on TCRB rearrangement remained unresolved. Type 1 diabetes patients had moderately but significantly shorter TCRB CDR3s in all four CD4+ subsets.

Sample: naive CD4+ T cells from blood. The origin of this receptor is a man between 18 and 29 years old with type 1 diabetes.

CDR3 nucleotide sequence: TGTGCCAGCAGCCCCCGGGACACCTTCTTGTATTATGAGCAGTTCTTC. It codes for CASSPRDTFLYYEQFF. This chain links TRBV7-2 with TRBJ2-1, with TRBD1 as a possible D gene (6 bases). This CDR3 is 16 amino acids long. Trimming pared 5 bases from V and 8 bases from J, leaving 22 bases between. Per germline, CDR1 SGHTA and CDR2 FQGNSA.